The following is a TCR beta chain sequence with its context. Its specificity is not known. The data belong to a study of cytomegalovirus exposure and HLA in healthy donors. This CDR3 comprises 15 residues. Trimming at V came to 4 bases and at J to 7 bases, leaving 8 bases not matched to a gene. Germline CDR1 is SEHNR and CDR2 is FQNEAQ (reference sequence). 13 Jbeta primers and 60 Vbeta primers were used for the PCR. The repertoire was sequenced with immunoSEQ multiplex PCR; TCRdb's copy has only in-frame clones and lacks some. The sample consists of around 170,000 clones, around 80% of them appearing once. Findings and caveats of the study: A cluster of highly shared sequence variants was likely a sequencing artifact. Later analysis associated a missense DCLRE1C variant with TCR beta V- and J-gene trimming.

This sequence joins TRBV7-9 and TRBJ2-3; the match to TRBD2 covers 10 bases. The clonotype originates from a middle-aged man in good health and CMV-seronegative. Sequences were obtained from PBMCs. This CDR3 reads CASSWRTSGLNTQYF. CDR3 DNA: TGTGCCAGCAGCTGGCGGACTAGCGGCTTGAATACGCAGTATTTT.